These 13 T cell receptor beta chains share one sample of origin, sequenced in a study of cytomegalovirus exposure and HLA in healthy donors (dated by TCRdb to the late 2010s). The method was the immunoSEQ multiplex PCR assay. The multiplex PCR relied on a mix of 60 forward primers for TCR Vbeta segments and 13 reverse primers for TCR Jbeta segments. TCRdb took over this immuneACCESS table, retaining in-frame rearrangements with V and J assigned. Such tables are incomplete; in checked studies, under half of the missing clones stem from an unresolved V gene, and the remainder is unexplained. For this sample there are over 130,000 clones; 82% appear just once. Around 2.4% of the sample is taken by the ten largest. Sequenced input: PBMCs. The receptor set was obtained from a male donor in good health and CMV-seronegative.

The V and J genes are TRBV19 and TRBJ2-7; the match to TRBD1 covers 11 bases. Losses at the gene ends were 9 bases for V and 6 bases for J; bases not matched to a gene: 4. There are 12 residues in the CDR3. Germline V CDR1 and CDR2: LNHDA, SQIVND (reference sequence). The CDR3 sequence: CASGTGGSEQYF. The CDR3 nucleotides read TGTGCCAGCGGGACAGGGGGAAGCGAGCAGTACTTC.

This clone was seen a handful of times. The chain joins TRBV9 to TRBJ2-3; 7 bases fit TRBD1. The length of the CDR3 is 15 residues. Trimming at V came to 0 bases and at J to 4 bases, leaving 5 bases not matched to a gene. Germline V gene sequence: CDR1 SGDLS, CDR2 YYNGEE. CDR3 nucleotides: TGTGCCAGCAGCGTAGGTAATCAGGGGGCAGATACGCAGTATTTT. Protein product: CASSVGNQGADTQYF.

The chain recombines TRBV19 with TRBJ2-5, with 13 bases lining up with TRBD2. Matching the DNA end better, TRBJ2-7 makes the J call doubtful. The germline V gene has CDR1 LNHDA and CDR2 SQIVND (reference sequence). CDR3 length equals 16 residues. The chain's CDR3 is CASSTGLAGEFYEQYF. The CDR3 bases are TGTGCCAGTAGTACCGGACTAGCGGGAGAATTCTACGAGCAGTACTTC.

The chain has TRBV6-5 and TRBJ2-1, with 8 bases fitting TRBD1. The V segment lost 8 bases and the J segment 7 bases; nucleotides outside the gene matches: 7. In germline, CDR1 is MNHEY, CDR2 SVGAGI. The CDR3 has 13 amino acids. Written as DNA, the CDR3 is TGTGCCAGCGAGGAAACAGGGGGTAATGAGCAGTTCTTC. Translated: CASEETGGNEQFF.

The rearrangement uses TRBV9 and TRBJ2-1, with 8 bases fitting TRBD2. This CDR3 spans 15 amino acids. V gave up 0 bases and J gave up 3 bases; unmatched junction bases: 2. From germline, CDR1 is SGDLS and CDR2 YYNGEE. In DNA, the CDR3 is TGTGCCAGCAGCGTAGAAAGCGGGAGCTACAATGAGCAGTTCTTC. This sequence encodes CASSVESGSYNEQFF.

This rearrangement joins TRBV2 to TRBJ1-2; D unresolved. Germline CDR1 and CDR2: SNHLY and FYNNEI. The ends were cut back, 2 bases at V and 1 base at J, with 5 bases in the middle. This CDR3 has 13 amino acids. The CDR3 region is CASSEIRNYGYTF. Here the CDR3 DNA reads TGTGCCAGCAGTGAAATCCGTAACTATGGCTACACCTTC.

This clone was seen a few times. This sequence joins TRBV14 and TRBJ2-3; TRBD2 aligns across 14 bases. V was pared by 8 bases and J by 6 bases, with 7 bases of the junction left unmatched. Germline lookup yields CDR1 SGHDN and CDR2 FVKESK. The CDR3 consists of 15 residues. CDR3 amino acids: CASGTSGRTSDTQYF. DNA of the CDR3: TGTGCCAGCGGGACTAGCGGGAGAACATCCGATACGCAGTATTTT.

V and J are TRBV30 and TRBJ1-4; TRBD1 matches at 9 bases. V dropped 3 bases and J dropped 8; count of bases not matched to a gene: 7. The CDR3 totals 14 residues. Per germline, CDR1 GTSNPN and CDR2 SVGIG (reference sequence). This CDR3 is CAWRARDRAEKLFF. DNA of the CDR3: TGTGCCTGGAGAGCCCGGGACAGGGCCGAAAAACTGTTTTTT.

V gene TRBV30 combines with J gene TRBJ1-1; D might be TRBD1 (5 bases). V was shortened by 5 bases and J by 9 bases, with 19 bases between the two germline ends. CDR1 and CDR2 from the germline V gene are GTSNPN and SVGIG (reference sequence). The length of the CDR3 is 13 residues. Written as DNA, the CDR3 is TGTGCCTGGGGGGGACTGGTCCACCTTCAAGCTTTCTTT. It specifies CAWGGLVHLQAFF.

As DNA, the CDR3 is TGTGCCAGTAGTATCGCTAGCGGTTACGAGCAGTACTTC. This translates into CASSIASGYEQYF. V gene TRBV19 combines with J gene TRBJ2-7, with TRBD2 matching 7 bases. After removal of 3 bases from V and 4 bases from J, the junction contained 3 bases not matched to a gene. Germline CDR1 reads LNHDA; CDR2 reads SQIVND (reference sequence). The CDR3 sequence is 13 residues long.

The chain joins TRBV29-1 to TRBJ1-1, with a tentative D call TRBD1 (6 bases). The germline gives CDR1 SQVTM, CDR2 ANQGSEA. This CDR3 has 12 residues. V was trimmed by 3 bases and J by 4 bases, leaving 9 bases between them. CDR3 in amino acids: CSVDRGSTEAFF. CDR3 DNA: TGCAGCGTTGACAGGGGAAGCACTGAAGCTTTCTTT.

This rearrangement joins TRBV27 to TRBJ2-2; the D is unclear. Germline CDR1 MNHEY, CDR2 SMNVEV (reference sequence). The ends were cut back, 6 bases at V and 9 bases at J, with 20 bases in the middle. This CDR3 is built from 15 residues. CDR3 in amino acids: CASSPWATSTRELFF. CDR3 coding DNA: TGTGCCAGCAGCCCCTGGGCCACTTCTACCAGGGAGCTGTTTTTT.

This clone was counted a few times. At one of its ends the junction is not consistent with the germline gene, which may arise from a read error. DNA of the CDR3: TGTGCCCTCAGTGGAGGGCTAGGGAAGGCGGGAACCTCCACCGGGGAGCTGTTTTTT. This encodes CALSGGLGKAGTSTGELFF. The V and J genes are TRBV10-3 and TRBJ2-2; D is possibly TRBD2 (6 bases). CDR3 size: 19 residues. The germline V gene has CDR1 ENHRY and CDR2 SYGVKD.